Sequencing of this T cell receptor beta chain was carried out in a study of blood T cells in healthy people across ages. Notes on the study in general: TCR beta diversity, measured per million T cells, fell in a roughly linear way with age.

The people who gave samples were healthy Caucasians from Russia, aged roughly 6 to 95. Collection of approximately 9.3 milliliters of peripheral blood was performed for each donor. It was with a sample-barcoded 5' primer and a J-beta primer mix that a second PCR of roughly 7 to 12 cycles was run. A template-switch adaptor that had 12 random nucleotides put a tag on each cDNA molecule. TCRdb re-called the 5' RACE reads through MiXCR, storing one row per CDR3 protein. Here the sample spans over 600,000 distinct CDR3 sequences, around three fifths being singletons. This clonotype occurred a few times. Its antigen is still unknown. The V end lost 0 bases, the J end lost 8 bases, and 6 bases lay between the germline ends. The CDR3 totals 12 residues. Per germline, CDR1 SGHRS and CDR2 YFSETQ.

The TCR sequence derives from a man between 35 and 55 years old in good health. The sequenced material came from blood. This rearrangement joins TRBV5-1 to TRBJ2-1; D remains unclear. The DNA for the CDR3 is TGCGCCAGCAGCTTGGAGGACGATGAGCAGTTCTTC. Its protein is CASSLEDDEQFF.